This T cell receptor beta chain stems from a study of cytomegalovirus exposure and HLA in healthy donors. With 60 Vbeta and 13 Jbeta primers, the PCR was carried out. Profiling relied on immunoSEQ multiplex PCR, and the TCRdb table lists in-frame clones only, not all of them. The repertoire includes 200,000 or so clones, over 60% of them detected once, and 0.63% sits in the top ten. Germline CDR1 SQVTM, CDR2 ANQGSEA. Trimming pared 3 bases from V and 5 bases from J, leaving 12 bases between. There are 13 residues in the CDR3. Source material: PBMCs. The chain recombines TRBV29-1 with TRBJ2-3; D is possibly TRBD1 (5 bases). This clonotype originated in a man younger than 35 in good health and CMV-seronegative. The CDR3 DNA reads as TGCAGCGTTGACCTAGGGGCTGTAGATACGCAGTATTTT. Amino acid sequence: CSVDLGAVDTQYF.